The sample holds a few counts of the clone carrying this T cell receptor beta chain. The CDR3 loop spans 13 amino acids. Trimming stripped 4 bases from V and 6 bases from J, with 7 bases between. This specimen belongs to a study of blood T cell repertoires in COVID-19. As for the study in general: Whether acute or convalescent, the COVID-19 samples came from the United States, Italy and Spain. PBMCs, B-cell-depleted T cells, or T cells were the source of the cDNA or gDNA that made up the material.

How the authors handled the data: Scientists estimated how many nucleated cells there were by amplifying reference gene primers. Assay: immunoSEQ multiplex PCR; the TCRdb copy retains only in-frame clones and omits some. The V and J calls and clone size come from that table; D and trimming were worked out from the DNA. The sample consists of some 58,000 clones, 80% to 90% of them appearing once. This clonotype was obtained from a man aged 50 to 60 with active COVID-19. Material: peripheral blood. The chain uses TRBV12-3 or TRBV12-4 and TRBJ1-6; D is undetermined. This CDR3 is CASSSEANSPLHF. In DNA, the CDR3 is TGTGCCAGCAGTTCTGAGGCTAATTCACCCCTCCACTTT.